One sample yielded the 8 T cell receptor beta chains listed below, sequenced in a study of blood T cell repertoires in COVID-19. TCRdb keeps only in-frame clones here, not all; method: immunoSEQ multiplex PCR. The repertoire holds about 150,000 clones, 85% to 90% seen once, with roughly 6.1% in the top ten. Sample: peripheral blood. These receptors originate from a man aged 80 or over with acute or convalescent COVID-19.

This sequence joins TRBV2 and TRBJ2-1; weak D call: TRBD1 (5 bases). CDR1 is SNHLY, CDR2 FYNNEI, per germline. The CDR3 sequence is 19 residues long. V lost 4 bases and J lost 0, with 22 bases in between. The CDR3 is CASSGWQGFHKSSYNEQFF. CDR3 in DNA: TGTGCCAGCAGTGGGTGGCAGGGATTCCATAAAAGCTCCTACAATGAGCAGTTCTTC.

This clone was detected once. CDR3 amino acids: CASSEGGGLSNQPQHF. CDR3 in DNA: TGTGCCAGCAGTGAAGGAGGGGGCTTGAGCAATCAGCCCCAGCATTTT. The rearrangement links TRBV6-1 to TRBJ1-5; TRBD1 agrees at 7 bases. Per germline, CDR1 MNHNS and CDR2 SASEGT. This CDR3 spans 16 amino acids. With 1 base clipped from V and 1 base from J, the junction kept 4 bases outside the gene matches.

V usage is TRBV5-6 and J usage is TRBJ2-5; no firm D call. Trimming left V 2 bases short and J 5 bases short, with 4 bases between. This CDR3 has 11 residues. The germline V gene has CDR1 SGHDT and CDR2 YYEEEE. The CDR3 spells CASSFGETQYF. The DNA of the CDR3 is TGTGCCAGCAGCTTCGGGGAGACCCAGTACTTC.

The J gene is TRBJ2-3, the V gene TRBV18; 10 bases are shared with TRBD1. J lost 4 bases, V lost 4 bases, and 11 bases had no gene match. The CDR3 spans 17 residues. Germline lookup yields CDR1 KGHSH and CDR2 LQKENI. In nucleotides, the CDR3 is TGTGCCAGCTCACTCCTCCCGGGACAGGGGAGCGCAGATACGCAGTATTTT. Protein sequence: CASSLLPGQGSADTQYF.

The chain couples TRBV2 to TRBJ1-2; D gene unclear. The ends were cut back, 1 base at V and 4 bases at J, with 7 bases in the middle. CDR1 is SNHLY and CDR2 is FYNNEI in the germline V gene. This CDR3 region has 13 residues. CDR3 protein: CASSEDSAYGYTF. CDR3 bases: TGTGCCAGCAGTGAAGACAGTGCCTATGGCTACACCTTC.

The genes are TRBV28 and TRBJ1-4; D call uncertain. CDR1 is MDHEN and CDR2 is SYDVKM in the germline V gene. The CDR3 has 14 amino acids. V lost 3 bases and J lost 7, with 12 bases in between. CDR3 nucleotide sequence: TGTGCCAGCAGTTTTCTGAGGATGGGTGAAAAACTGTTTTTT. This encodes CASSFLRMGEKLFF.

V is TRBV19 and J is TRBJ1-1; D call uncertain. Germline-derived CDR1 and CDR2 are LNHDA and SQIVND (reference sequence). CDR3 length: 12 residues. The V gene lost 0 bases and the J gene lost 7 bases, with 6 bases spanning the gap. CDR3 bases: TGTGCCAGTAGTATAGATTACAGTGAAGCTTTCTTT. Its protein product is CASSIDYSEAFF.

The chain is built from TRBV7-2 and TRBJ2-3; D remains unclear. The germline CDR1 and CDR2 sequences are SGHTA and FQGNSA. V was pared by 2 bases and J by 4 bases, with 4 bases between. The CDR3 runs 12 residues. CDR3 nucleotide sequence: TGTGCCAGCAGCTTATCTGCAGATACGCAGTATTTT. This translates into CASSLSADTQYF.